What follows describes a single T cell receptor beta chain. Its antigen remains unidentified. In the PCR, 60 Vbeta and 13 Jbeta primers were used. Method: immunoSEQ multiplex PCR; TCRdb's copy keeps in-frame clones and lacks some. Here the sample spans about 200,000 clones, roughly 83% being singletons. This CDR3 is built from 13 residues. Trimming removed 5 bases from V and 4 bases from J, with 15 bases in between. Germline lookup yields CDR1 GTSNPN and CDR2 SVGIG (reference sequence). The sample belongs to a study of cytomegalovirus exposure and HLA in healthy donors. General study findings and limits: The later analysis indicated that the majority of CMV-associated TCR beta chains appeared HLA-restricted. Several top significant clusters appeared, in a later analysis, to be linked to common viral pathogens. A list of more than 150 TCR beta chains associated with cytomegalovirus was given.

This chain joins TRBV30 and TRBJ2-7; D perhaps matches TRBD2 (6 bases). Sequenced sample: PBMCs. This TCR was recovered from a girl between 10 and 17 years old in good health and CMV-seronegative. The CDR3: CAWGFGGSYEQYF. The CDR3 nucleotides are TGTGCCTGGGGGTTCGGGGGTTCTTACGAGCAGTACTTC.